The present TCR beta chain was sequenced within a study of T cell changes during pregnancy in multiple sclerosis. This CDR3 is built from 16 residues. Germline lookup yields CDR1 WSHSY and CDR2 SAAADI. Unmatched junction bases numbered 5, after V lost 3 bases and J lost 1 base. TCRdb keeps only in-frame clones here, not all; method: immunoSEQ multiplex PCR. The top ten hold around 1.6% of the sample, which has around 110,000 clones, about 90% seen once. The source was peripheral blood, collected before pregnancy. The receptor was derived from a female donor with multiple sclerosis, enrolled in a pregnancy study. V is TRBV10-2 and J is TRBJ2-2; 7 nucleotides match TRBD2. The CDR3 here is CASSDRTRRNTGELFF. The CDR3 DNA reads TGCGCCAGCAGTGATCGGACTAGACGGAACACCGGGGAGCTGTTTTTT.